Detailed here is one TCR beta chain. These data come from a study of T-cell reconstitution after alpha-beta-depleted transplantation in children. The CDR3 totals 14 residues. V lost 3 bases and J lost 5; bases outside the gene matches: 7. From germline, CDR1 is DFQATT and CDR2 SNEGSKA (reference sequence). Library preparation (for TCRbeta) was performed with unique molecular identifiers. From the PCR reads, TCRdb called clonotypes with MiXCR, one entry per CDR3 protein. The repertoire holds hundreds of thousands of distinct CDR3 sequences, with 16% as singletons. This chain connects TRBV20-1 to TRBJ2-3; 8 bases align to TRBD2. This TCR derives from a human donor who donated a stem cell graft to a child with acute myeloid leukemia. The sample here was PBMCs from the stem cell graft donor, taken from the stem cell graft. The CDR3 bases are TGCAGTGCTAGTCGCGGGGGGCCAGGAGATACGCAGTATTTT. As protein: CSASRGGPGDTQYF.